These 19 T cell receptor beta chains were sequenced from one sample in a study of T cells in Graves' hyperthyroidism and ophthalmopathy. RNA transcripts served as the template for amplifying TCR beta CDR3 regions. The HTBI set primed first-round TCR CDR3 RT-PCR. TCRdb fed the multiplex PCR reads into MiXCR, producing one record per CDR3 protein. The sample records 650,000 to 750,000 distinct CDR3 sequences, about 15% being singletons. Sequencing used blood. These receptors all come from a woman younger than 35 with Graves' hyperthyroidism.

Only a few counts were recorded for this clonotype. The V gene is TRBV7-2, the J gene TRBJ1-5; D is undetermined. The germline CDR1 and CDR2 sequences are SGHTA and FQGNSA. Trimming removed 5 bases from V and 7 bases from J, with 9 bases in between. The CDR3 length is 12 residues. The CDR3 nucleotides are TGTGCCAGCAGCCCCCCTGCCCAGCCCCAGCATTTT. It encodes CASSPPAQPQHF.

This clonotype was observed a few times. This sequence joins TRBV7-9 and TRBJ2-3; D is ambiguous. Per germline, CDR1 SEHNR and CDR2 FQNEAQ (reference sequence). V lost 5 bases and J lost 1, with 16 bases in between. The CDR3 runs 16 residues. The CDR3 protein is CASSPQFHVGTDTQYF. CDR3 DNA sequence: TGTGCCAGCAGCCCCCAGTTTCACGTTGGCACAGATACGCAGTATTTT. The full variable domain, its missing parts supplied by reference TRBV7-9 and TRBJ2-3, is DTGVSQNPRHKITKRGQNVTFRCDPISEHNRLYWYRQTLGQGPEFLTYFQNEAQLEKSRLLSDRFSAERPKGSFSTLEIQRTEQGDSAMYLCASSPQFHVGTDTQYFGPGTRLTVL.

This clonotype was counted between two and nine times. This chain joins TRBV20-1 and TRBJ2-2; D possibly corresponds to TRBD2 (6 bases). There are 15 residues in the CDR3. V was shortened by 0 bases and J by 1 base, with 9 bases between the two germline ends. Germline CDR1 and CDR2: DFQATT and SNEGSKA (reference sequence). The CDR3: CSARDQTRNTGELFF. DNA of the CDR3: TGCAGTGCTAGAGACCAGACTAGGAACACCGGGGAGCTGTTTTTT.

The V gene is TRBV7-9, the J gene TRBJ2-1; 7 bases agree with TRBD1. Trimming at V came to 1 base and at J to 5 bases, leaving 8 bases not matched to a gene. The length of the CDR3 is 16 residues. Germline CDR1 is SEHNR and CDR2 is FQNEAQ (reference sequence). The CDR3 sequence is CASSLGSGQQNNEQFF. CDR3 coding DNA: TGTGCCAGCAGCTTAGGTTCGGGACAGCAGAACAATGAGCAGTTCTTC.

The table lists this clonotype with a count of one. As the CDR3 is not closed by the conserved phenylalanine or tryptophan, this likely results from a read error. V and J are TRBV2 and TRBJ2-4, with 7 nucleotides matching TRBD2. The CDR3 contains 17 residues. From germline, CDR1 is SNHLY and CDR2 FYNNEI. V lost 8 bases, J lost 1 base, and 14 bases stayed unmatched. The CDR3 is CASGGRETLLAKNIQYL. The DNA of the CDR3 is TGTGCCAGCGGAGGGAGGGAGACCCTCCTGGCCAAAAACATTCAGTACCTC.

This clonotype was counted many times. V and J are TRBV2 and TRBJ1-5; D is ambiguous. This CDR3 spans 14 amino acids. V was pared by 1 base and J by 2 bases, with 6 bases between. Germline assignment: CDR1 SNHLY and CDR2 FYNNEI. The CDR3 DNA follows: TGTGCCAGCAGTGAAGGGCAGGGCAATCAGCCCCAGCATTTT. Amino acid sequence: CASSEGQGNQPQHF.

Ten or more counts support this clonotype. This chain joins TRBV11-3 and TRBJ2-3; TRBD2 matches 10 bases. This CDR3 contains 16 residues. Germline V gives CDR1 SGHNT, CDR2 YENEEA. V shed 5 bases and J 4 bases; nucleotides not matched to a gene: 9. In DNA, the CDR3 is TGTGCCAGCAGCCGAACCCCGGGACTAGCGCCAGATACGCAGTATTTT. Translation gives CASSRTPGLAPDTQYF.

Concerning this clonotype itself: Mismatch with germline at one junction end may stem from a read error. This chain uses TRBV5-4 with TRBJ2-7, with 8 bases aligning to TRBD1. This CDR3 region has 12 residues. CDR1 is SGHNT, CDR2 YYREEE, per germline (reference sequence). Written as DNA, the CDR3 is TGTGCCGTCCATGACAGGGGATACGAGCGGTACTTC. Its translation: CAVHDRGYERYF.

The chain recombines TRBV6-5 with TRBJ2-4; 7 bases match TRBD1. This CDR3 has 13 residues. V was pared by 0 bases and J by 11 bases, with 4 bases of the junction left unmatched. In germline, CDR1 is MNHEY, CDR2 SVGAGI. DNA for the CDR3: TGTGCCAGCAGTTACTCGAAGGGGGCCGTTCAGTACTTC. Amino acid sequence: CASSYSKGAVQYF.

Points on this clonotype: One junction end disagrees with the germline gene, perhaps due to a read error. This chain links TRBV29-1 with TRBJ2-1; D is unclear. CDR1 and CDR2 (germline): SQVTM, ANQGSEA. The CDR3 is 14 amino acids. The CDR3 protein is CSCLGRSLGNEQFF. The CDR3 bases are TGTAGTTGCCTCGGGCGTAGCCTGGGGAATGAGCAGTTCTTC.

This clonotype was seen many times. The genes are TRBV18 and TRBJ1-1; no firm D call. The CDR3 is 16 amino acids. The V gene lost 6 bases and the J gene lost 0 bases, with 17 bases spanning the gap. The germline V gene has CDR1 KGHSH and CDR2 LQKENI. Written as DNA, the CDR3 is TGTGCCAGCTCCGAATCTTACGGGGTCATGAACACTGAAGCTTTCTTT. Protein product: CASSESYGVMNTEAFF. Using reference TRBV18 and TRBJ1-1 for the parts outside the CDR3, the full variable domain is NAGVMQNPRHLVRRRGQEARLRCSPMKGHSHVYWYRQLPEEGLKFMVYLQKENIIDESGMPKERFSAEFPKEGPSILRIQQVVRGDSAAYFCASSESYGVMNTEAFFGQGTRLTVV.

This clonotype was detected only a few times. The chain uses TRBV18 and TRBJ2-7; 7 positions agree with TRBD1. CDR3 length: 14 residues. Trimming cost V 3 bases and J 5 bases; bases outside gene matches: 7. Germline loops: CDR1 KGHSH, CDR2 LQKENI. The DNA of the CDR3 is TGTGCCAGCTCACCGGAGAACAGGGGCCACGAGCAGTACTTC. Translation gives CASSPENRGHEQYF.

This clonotype was detected only a few times. The chain combines TRBV3-1 with TRBJ1-2; TRBD1 agrees at 7 bases. Germline loops: CDR1 LGHDT, CDR2 YNNKEL (reference sequence). The CDR3 covers 15 residues. V gave up 3 bases and J gave up 0 bases; unmatched junction bases: 4. The CDR3 spells CASSQKQGANYGYTF. DNA for the CDR3: TGTGCCAGCAGCCAGAAGCAGGGGGCTAACTATGGCTACACCTTC.

In this sample, this clonotype turned up many times. The chain employs TRBV7-9 and TRBJ1-1; no definite D call. V was shortened by 3 bases and J by 2 bases, with 7 bases between the two germline ends. In germline, CDR1 is SEHNR, CDR2 FQNEAQ (reference sequence). This CDR3 is built from 13 residues. CDR3 bases: TGTGCCAGCAGCTTCGGCAGCAACACTGAAGCTTTCTTT. Amino acids: CASSFGSNTEAFF.

CDR3 coding DNA: TGTGCCAGCAGTCCCCACGCGAGACTAGCTACGTTTAGAGACAATGAGCAGTTCTTC. Residues: CASSPHARLATFRDNEQFF. This sequence joins TRBV28 and TRBJ2-1, with TRBD2 matching over 7 bases. Germline V lookup: CDR1 MDHEN, CDR2 SYDVKM. The CDR3 contains 19 residues. Trimming removed 5 bases from V and 5 bases from J; junction bases left unmatched: 21.

In this sample, this clonotype turned up a few times. The chain is built from TRBV15 and TRBJ2-1; possible D gene TRBD1, 6 bases. With 0 bases removed from V and 4 bases from J, the gap between germline ends came to 13 bases. This CDR3 has 16 amino acids. The germline V gene has CDR1 LNHNV and CDR2 YYDKDF (reference sequence). CDR3 amino acids: CATSREGRGGYNEQFF. The CDR3 DNA reads TGTGCCACCAGCAGAGAGGGCAGGGGCGGGTACAATGAGCAGTTCTTC.

In this sample, this clonotype turned up many times. The chain joins TRBV5-8 to TRBJ1-4, with D unresolved. This CDR3 comprises 15 residues. V lost 4 bases and J 7 bases, leaving 17 bases between the germline ends. Germline CDR1 is SGHTS and CDR2 is YDEGEE. The CDR3 DNA reads as TGTGCCAGCAGCAAAGGTGGCAGTCTTGTTGAAAAACTGTTTTTT. It is translated as CASSKGGSLVEKLFF.

The chain is built from TRBV19 and TRBJ2-2; D is uncertain. Per germline, CDR1 LNHDA and CDR2 SQIVND (reference sequence). V was clipped by 7 bases and J by 3 bases, with 9 bases between them. This CDR3 has 13 amino acids. Here the CDR3 reads CASKFRHTGELFF. The CDR3 coding sequence is TGTGCCAGTAAATTCCGACACACCGGGGAGCTGTTTTTT. Full variable domain (outside the CDR3, taken from reference TRBV19 and TRBJ2-2): DGGITQSPKYLFRKEGQNVTLSCEQNLNHDAMYWYRQDPGQGLRLIYYSQIVNDFQKGDIAEGYSVSREKKESFPLTVTSAQKNPTAFYLCASKFRHTGELFFGEGSRLTVL.

The chain recombines TRBV30 with TRBJ2-6; D uncertain. CDR1 is GTSNPN, CDR2 SVGIG, per germline (reference sequence). The length of the CDR3 is 16 residues. V was clipped by 2 bases and J by 2 bases, with 13 bases between them. CDR3 sequence reads: CAWSNPHSTGANVLTF. CDR3 nucleotides: TGTGCCTGGAGTAACCCACACAGCACTGGGGCCAACGTCCTGACTTTC.